The present T cell receptor beta chain was sequenced within a study of blood T cell repertoires in COVID-19. Study background: The United States, Italy and Spain provided the acute and convalescent COVID-19 samples. T cells, B-cell-depleted T cells, or PBMCs provided the cDNA or gDNA that served as material.

Germline V gene sequence: CDR1 SEHNR, CDR2 FQNEAQ (reference sequence). The CDR3 extends over 12 amino acids. With 3 bases removed from V and 8 bases from J, the gap between germline ends came to 8 bases. Authors' analysis steps: Amplification of reference gene primers provided the estimated nucleated cell counts. Libraries were prepared by immunoSEQ multiplex PCR; TCRdb keeps only in-frame clonotypes and omits some of them. For V, J and clone size, that table is used; D and trimming come from the DNA. The data hold approximately 150,000 clones, with just under 90% observed a single time. V and J are TRBV7-9 and TRBJ2-1; no reliable D call. The TCR originated in a woman in her 50s with active or convalescent COVID-19. Material: peripheral blood. In DNA form, the CDR3 reads TGTGCCAGCAGCTTCACCCTAGATGAGCAGTTCTTC. Translating gives CASSFTLDEQFF.